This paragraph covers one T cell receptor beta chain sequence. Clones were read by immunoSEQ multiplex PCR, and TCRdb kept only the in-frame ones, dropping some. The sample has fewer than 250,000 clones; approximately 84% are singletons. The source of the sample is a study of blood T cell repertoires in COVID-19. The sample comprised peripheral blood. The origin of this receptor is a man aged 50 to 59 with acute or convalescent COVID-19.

CDR3 sequence reads: CASSEGFFDEQFF. CDR3 in DNA: TGCGCCAGCAGCGAGGGTTTTTTCGATGAGCAGTTCTTC. The chain uses TRBV5-1 and TRBJ2-1; D is perhaps TRBD2 (5 bases). This CDR3 is 13 amino acids long. Germline V gene lookup returns CDR1 SGHRS and CDR2 YFSETQ. The V gene lost 4 bases and the J gene lost 8 bases, with 13 bases spanning the gap.